These T cell receptor beta chains were read from a single sample in a study of T-cell reconstitution after alpha-beta-depleted transplantation in children. One entry per CDR3 protein, called by TCRdb with MiXCR from the PCR reads. The sample carries around 200,000 distinct CDR3 sequences, about 8.2% recorded once. The sequences come from PBMCs, mostly from graft donor cells, collected 360 days after TCRalphabeta/CD19-depleted stem cell transplant. Receptor source: a male patient between 2 and 10 years old who had a stem cell transplant for acute myeloid leukemia, so the T cells may come from the graft donor. CDR3s include the opening cysteine and the closing phenylalanine or tryptophan. A D gene is named only where the DNA matches it firmly. The size field is filled for only some rows; it gives once, few, many or a size class.

j_call v_call clone_size d_call cdr3_nt cdr3_aa
TRBJ2-7 TRBV7-2 many - TGTGCCAGCAGCCCCCCTAACTCATACGAGCAGTACTTC CASSPPNSYEQYF
TRBJ1-1 TRBV5-5 - - TGTGCCAGCAGCTTCGCCCAGAGCACTGAAGCTTTCTTT CASSFAQSTEAFF
TRBJ1-2 TRBV20-1 - TRBD1 TGCAGTGCTAGAGGGGGACAGGGGAACTATGGCTACACCTTC CSARGGQGNYGYTF
TRBJ1-1 TRBV7-9 - TRBD1 TGTGCCAGCAGCTTCCCCCCTGGAACAGGGGGACACACTGAAGCTTTCTTT CASSFPPGTGGHTEAFF
TRBJ2-7 TRBV7-8 many TRBD1 TGTGCCAGCAGCATACAGGGGGCCGGCATAACCTACGAGCAGTACTTC CASSIQGAGITYEQYF
TRBJ2-7 TRBV20-1 many TRBD2 TGCAGTGCTAGAGGTAGCGGGAGGGACGGCGAGCAGTACTTC CSARGSGRDGEQYF
TRBJ1-1 TRBV29-1 - - TGCAGCGTTGATCTCAGGCCTTCGAACACTGAAGCTTTCTTT CSVDLRPSNTEAFF
TRBJ1-2 TRBV27 - TRBD1 TGTGCCAGCGAACCGGGACAGCCTAACTATGGCTACACCTTC CASEPGQPNYGYTF
TRBJ2-6 TRBV4-3 many - TGCGCCAGCAGCCAAGAGGTGTGGGGGGCCAACGTCCTGACTTTC CASSQEVWGANVLTF
TRBJ2-1 TRBV4-3 once TRBD1 TGCGCCAGCAGCCAGGTGGGACAGGTCAATGAGCAGTTCTTC CASSQVGQVNEQFF
TRBJ1-1 TRBV20-1 many - TGCAGTGCTCGCGGGGGGTTCACTGAAGCTTTCTTT CSARGGFTEAFF
TRBJ2-7 TRBV7-2 - - TGTGCCAGCCGGCTAGCAATACAACTCGAGACCGAGCAGTACTTC CASRLAIQLETEQYF
TRBJ2-2 TRBV18 few - TGTGCCAGCTCACCACTGAGCACGAACACCGGGGAGCTGTTTTTT CASSPLSTNTGELFF
TRBJ1-5 TRBV6-2/TRBV6-3 - - TGTGCCAGCAGCCAGGGGTATGGCAATCAGCCCCAGCATTTT CASSQGYGNQPQHF
TRBJ2-1 TRBV7-3 - - TGTGCCAGCAGCTTAACAATCGGTAGTGGCGATGAGCAGTTCTTC CASSLTIGSGDEQFF
TRBJ1-2 TRBV6-5 few - TGTGCCAGCAGTTACGGGGGCAATGGCTACACCTTC CASSYGGNGYTF
TRBJ2-1 TRBV20-1 - TRBD2 TGCAGTGCCATTAGCGGGGCTCAATCTAGCTCCTACAATGAGCAGTTCTTC CSAISGAQSSSYNEQFF
TRBJ2-3 TRBV15 few - TGTGCCACCAGCAGAGATCCTACGGGACGGAGCTTCAATACGCAGTATTTT CATSRDPTGRSFNTQYF
TRBJ1-1 TRBV29-1 - - TGCAGCGTTGAAGCGTTTCTGAACACTGAAGCTTTCTTT CSVEAFLNTEAFF
TRBJ2-5 TRBV12-3/TRBV12-4 - TRBD1 TGTGCCAGCACCAACCGGGACAGGGAGTCCGAGACCCAGTACTTC CASTNRDRESETQYF
TRBJ2-1 TRBV20-1 few - TGCAGTGCTGGGAGTCCACTCAATGAGCAGTTCTTC CSAGSPLNEQFF
TRBJ1-2 TRBV7-3 - - TGTGCCAGCAGCTTAAATCCAGGGGATCACTATGGCTACACCTTC CASSLNPGDHYGYTF
TRBJ1-4 TRBV12-3/TRBV12-4 many - TGTGCCAGCGGCGAGGGGTACAGGACTAATGAAAAACTGTTTTTT CASGEGYRTNEKLFF
TRBJ2-1 TRBV7-2 - - TGTGCCAGCAGCTGGTGGCTAGGTTTGGGCGATGAGCAGTTCTTC CASSWWLGLGDEQFF
TRBJ2-2 TRBV5-5 - - TGTGCCAGCAGCGCACAGGGCCTGAACACCGGGGAGCTGTTTTTT CASSAQGLNTGELFF
TRBJ1-5 TRBV15 many TRBD1 TGTGCCACCAGCAGAGATTCCCCGACAGGGAAGTCTGGCAATCAGCCCCAGCATTTT CATSRDSPTGKSGNQPQHF
TRBJ2-5 TRBV5-1 few TRBD1 TGCGCCAGCAGCAAGGACAGGGACGGCCAAGAGACCCAGTACTTC CASSKDRDGQETQYF
TRBJ2-2 TRBV5-1 few - TGCGCCAGCAGCTTGAACCGACAGAGCCTTACCGGGGAGCTGTTTTTT CASSLNRQSLTGELFF
TRBJ1-5 TRBV20-1 few - TGCAGTGCCGCGGACCCCCGGAATCAGCCCCAGCATTTT CSAADPRNQPQHF
TRBJ2-1 TRBV18 - TRBD1 TGTGCCAGCTCACTCATGGACAGGGACAATGAGCAGTTCTTC CASSLMDRDNEQFF
TRBJ1-6 TRBV6-5 few - TGTGCCAGCAGTTACGCGGCGGCAGCTCGAGCTAATTCACCCCTCCACTTT CASSYAAAARANSPLHF
TRBJ2-7 TRBV28 - - TGTGCCACCACGGGGGAGACAAGACAGTACTTC CATTGETRQYF
TRBJ2-5 TRBV12-3/TRBV12-4 few TRBD1 TGTGCCAGCAGGCCCGGGACAGGGGACGGAGAGACCCAGTACTTC CASRPGTGDGETQYF
TRBJ2-4 TRBV12-3/TRBV12-4 few TRBD2 TGTGCCAGCAGTTTAGAGCGGGGGCAGGAGAGAAACATTCAGTACTTC CASSLERGQERNIQYF
TRBJ2-2 TRBV9 - - TGTGCCAGCAGCGTAGCGGAGATCACCGGGGAGCTGTTTTTT CASSVAEITGELFF
TRBJ1-6 TRBV28 - - TGTGCCAGCAGCGAGACATCACCCCTCCACTTT CASSETSPLHF
TRBJ2-5 TRBV29-1 many TRBD1 TGCAGCGTCCTTACCCCAGGGACAGGCCACCAAGAGACCCAGTACTTC CSVLTPGTGHQETQYF
TRBJ2-5 TRBV29-1 many - TGCAGCGTTGAAGTCCGAGCGTCCGCAGAGACCCAGTACTTC CSVEVRASAETQYF
TRBJ1-1 TRBV5-1 few TRBD1 TGCGCCAGCACCCCGGGACAGGGGAGCACTGAAGCTTTCTTT CASTPGQGSTEAFF
TRBJ1-5 TRBV12-3/TRBV12-4 many TRBD1 TGTGCCAGCAGTACCTCACAGGGGAGTCAGCCCCAGCATTTT CASSTSQGSQPQHF
TRBJ2-3 TRBV29-1 - TRBD2 TGCAGCGTTGAAGGGACTAGCGGGAGTCATTCTAGCACAGATACGCAGTATTTT CSVEGTSGSHSSTDTQYF
TRBJ2-2 TRBV27 many - TGTGCCAGCACGACCCGTACAGGGACCGGGGAGCTGTTTTTT CASTTRTGTGELFF